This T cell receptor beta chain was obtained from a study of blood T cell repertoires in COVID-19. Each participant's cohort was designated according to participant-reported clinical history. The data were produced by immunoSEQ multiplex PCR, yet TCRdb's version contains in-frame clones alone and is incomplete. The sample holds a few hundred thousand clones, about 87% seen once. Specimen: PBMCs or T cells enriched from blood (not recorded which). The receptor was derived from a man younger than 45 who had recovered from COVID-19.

The CDR3 spells CASSSGGLAGFLFF. CDR3 nucleotides: TGCGCCAGCAGCTCCGGGGGGCTAGCGGGATTCCTGTTCTTC. This chain joins TRBV10-1 and TRBJ2-1, with 9 bases matching TRBD2. The V gene's germline CDR1 is WNHNN and CDR2 SYGVQD (reference sequence). V was pared by 6 bases and J by 15 bases, with 15 bases of the junction left unmatched. CDR3 length: 14 amino acids.